This T cell receptor (beta chain) emerged from a study of cytomegalovirus exposure and HLA in healthy donors. For the study at large: There were 90 million to 140 million unique TCR beta sequences, drawn from about 179 million T cells, in an earlier analysis.

PCR primers comprised 60 Vbeta and 13 Jbeta primers. Clones were sequenced by immunoSEQ multiplex PCR, and TCRdb holds only the in-frame ones, with some missing. The sample lists about 160,000 clones, approximately 80% occurring once. Turning to this clone: Antigen: not known.

Findings and caveats of the study: Segments of the TCR beta V type were, in most cases, productive about 90% or about 30% of the time in an earlier analysis. An apparent linkage of common viral pathogens to several of the most significant clusters emerged in a later analysis. Most TCR sequences proved rare, with some public TCRs found in many donors.

Germline CDR1 and CDR2: SEHNR and FQNEAQ (reference sequence). Trimming cost V 5 bases and J 3 bases, with 10 bases left between them. The CDR3 is made up of 13 amino acids. The V and J genes are TRBV7-9 and TRBJ1-2, with D unresolved. The source material was PBMCs. The TCR originated in a man aged 25-45 years in good health and CMV-seronegative. CDR3 sequence (DNA): TGTGCCAGCAGCCTGGAGAGGGACTATGGCTACACCTTC. It yields the protein CASSLERDYGYTF.